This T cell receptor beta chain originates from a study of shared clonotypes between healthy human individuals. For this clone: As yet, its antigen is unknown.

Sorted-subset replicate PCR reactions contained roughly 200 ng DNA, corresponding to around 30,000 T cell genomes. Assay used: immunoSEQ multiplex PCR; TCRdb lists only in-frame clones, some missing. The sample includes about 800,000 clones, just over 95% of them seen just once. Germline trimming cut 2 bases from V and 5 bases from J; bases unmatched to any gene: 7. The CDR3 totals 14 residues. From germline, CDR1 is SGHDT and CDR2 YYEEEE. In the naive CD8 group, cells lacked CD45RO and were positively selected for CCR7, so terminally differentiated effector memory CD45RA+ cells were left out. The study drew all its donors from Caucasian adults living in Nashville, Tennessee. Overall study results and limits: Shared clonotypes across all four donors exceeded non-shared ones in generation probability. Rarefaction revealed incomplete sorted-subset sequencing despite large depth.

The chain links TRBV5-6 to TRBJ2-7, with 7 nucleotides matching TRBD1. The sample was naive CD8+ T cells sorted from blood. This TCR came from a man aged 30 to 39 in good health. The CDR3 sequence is CASSFATGWNEQYF. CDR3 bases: TGTGCCAGCAGCTTCGCGACAGGGTGGAACGAGCAGTACTTC.